This is a list of T cell receptor beta chains from one sample in a study of cytomegalovirus exposure and HLA in healthy donors. Data came from immunoSEQ multiplex PCR; TCRdb stores just in-frame clones and leaves some out. The sample consists of 100,000 to 150,000 clones, 65% to 90% of them appearing once. The sample taken for sequencing was PBMCs. These receptors came from a girl aged 2 to 10 in good health and CMV-seronegative. Each CDR3 is given with its conserved first and last residue. Each record gives: D gene, clone size, CDR3 length, V gene, J gene, CDR3 protein, CDR3 DNA. A D gene is named only where the DNA matches it firmly. Expanded clones get a size class; other rows say once, few or many, or leave the size out.

>-|-|14|TRBV15|TRBJ1-6
CATSRGRVDSPLHF
TGTGCCACCAGCAGAGGCAGGGTAGATTCACCCCTCCACTTT
>TRBD2|-|13|TRBV4-1|TRBJ2-1
CASAPSGSNEQFF
TGCGCCAGCGCGCCTAGCGGGAGTAATGAGCAGTTCTTC
>TRBD2|-|19|TRBV6-1|TRBJ2-3
CASSVRHYRLAGSTDTQYF
TGTGCCAGCAGTGTCCGGCACTATCGACTAGCGGGGAGCACAGATACGCAGTATTTT
>TRBD2|-|15|TRBV19|TRBJ2-7
CASSIGGTSSYEQYF
TGTGCCAGTAGTATCGGAGGGACTAGCTCCTACGAGCAGTACTTC
>TRBD2|-|15|TRBV9|TRBJ2-1
CASSPTSGSGNEQFF
TGTGCCAGCAGTCCCACTAGCGGGAGTGGGAATGAGCAGTTCTTC
>-|-|14|TRBV27|TRBJ2-7
CASSLSGTTYEQYF
TGTGCCAGCAGTTTATCGGGCACAACCTACGAGCAGTACTTC
>-|-|14|TRBV5-4|TRBJ2-5
CASSLGQAGETQYF
TGTGCCAGCAGCTTGGGACAGGCGGGCGAGACCCAGTACTTC
>-|-|13|TRBV7-8|TRBJ2-7
CASSPGHSYEQYF
TGTGCCAGCAGTCCGGGACATTCCTACGAGCAGTACTTC
>TRBD1|-|14|TRBV4-1|TRBJ1-4
CASSQQGAHEKLFF
TGCGCCAGCAGCCAACAGGGGGCGCATGAAAAACTGTTTTTT
>-|-|13|TRBV10-3|TRBJ1-1
CAISETQGNVAFF
TGTGCCATCAGTGAGACCCAGGGAAATGTTGCTTTCTTT
>-|-|16|TRBV11-2|TRBJ1-1
CASSSRVSKPNTEAFF
TGTGCCAGCAGCTCCCGAGTTTCTAAACCGAACACTGAAGCTTTCTTT
>-|-|12|TRBV10-1|TRBJ2-1
CASSGGGNEQFF
TGCGCCAGCAGTGGTGGGGGGAATGAGCAGTTCTTC
>-|-|14|TRBV19|TRBJ2-1
CASSIDLAGPEQFF
TGTGCCAGTAGTATAGATCTCGCGGGACCGGAGCAGTTCTTC
>TRBD2|-|16|TRBV5-4|TRBJ2-1
CASSSAGGNSYNEQFF
TGTGCCAGCAGCTCAGCGGGGGGGAATAGCTACAATGAGCAGTTCTTC
>TRBD1|-|13|TRBV27|TRBJ2-1
CASRTGAVNGQFF
TGTGCCAGCAGGACAGGGGCCGTCAATGGGCAGTTCTTC
>-|-|15|TRBV4-2|TRBJ1-5
CASSQTRWDNQPQHF
TGTGCCAGCAGCCAAACTAGGTGGGACAATCAGCCCCAGCATTTT
>TRBD1|-|14|TRBV5-1|TRBJ2-7
CASGTGTGGHEQYF
TGCGCCAGCGGTACCGGGACAGGGGGCCATGAGCAGTACTTC
>-|-|15|TRBV5-1|TRBJ1-6
CASSLEVRGNSPLHF
TGCGCCAGCAGCTTGGAGGTCAGGGGCAATTCACCCCTCCACTTT
>TRBD1|-|15|TRBV7-9|TRBJ1-3
CASSSGTGEGNTIYF
TGTGCCAGCAGCTCCGGGACAGGGGAAGGAAACACCATATATTTT
>-|-|17|TRBV9|TRBJ2-5
CASSSVPHSRGQETQYF
TGTGCCAGCTCCTCCGTACCGCACAGCAGGGGCCAAGAGACCCAGTACTTC
>-|-|16|TRBV11-2|TRBJ2-1
CASSSQGNPSYNEQFF
TGTGCCAGCAGCTCCCAGGGAAACCCCTCCTACAATGAGCAGTTCTTC
>TRBD1|few|14|TRBV5-6|TRBJ1-1
CASSPRGANTEAFF
TGTGCCAGCAGCCCCAGGGGGGCGAACACTGAAGCTTTCTTT
>TRBD1|-|16|TRBV11-3|TRBJ2-7
CASSFEDRGDPYEQYF
TGTGCCAGCAGCTTTGAGGACAGGGGGGACCCTTACGAGCAGTACTTC
>TRBD1|-|14|TRBV30|TRBJ1-2
CAWSVSDRDYGYTF
TGTGCCTGGAGTGTATCGGACAGGGACTATGGCTACACCTTC
>TRBD1|once|13|TRBV29-1|TRBJ1-2
CSVAGGLGNGYTF
TGCAGCGTTGCAGGGGGATTGGGCAATGGCTACACCTTC
>TRBD2|-|17|TRBV7-6|TRBJ2-7
CASSLGLAGTDLYEQYF
TGTGCCAGCAGCTTAGGTCTAGCGGGCACGGACCTCTACGAGCAGTACTTC
>TRBD1|-|14|TRBV5-1|TRBJ1-4
CASSAQGAGEKLFF
TGCGCCAGCAGCGCTCAGGGGGCTGGGGAAAAACTGTTTTTT
>-|-|12|TRBV30|TRBJ1-2
CAWSTGNYGYTF
TGTGCCTGGAGTACCGGTAACTATGGCTACACCTTC
>-|few|13|TRBV28|TRBJ1-5
CASSTHSGGPQHF
TGTGCCAGCAGTACACACAGCGGTGGGCCCCAGCATTTT
>TRBD2|-|17|TRBV9|TRBJ2-1
CASSPRLAGGLGNEQFF
TGTGCCAGCAGCCCACGACTAGCGGGAGGTTTGGGCAATGAGCAGTTCTTC
>TRBD2|-|14|TRBV6-1|TRBJ2-5
CASSLTSAQETQYF
TGTGCCAGCAGTTTGACTAGCGCCCAAGAGACCCAGTACTTC
>-|-|15|TRBV4-1|TRBJ1-2
CASSQFGSSGYGYTF
TGCGCCAGCAGCCAATTTGGTTCCAGTGGCTATGGCTACACCTTC